Listed below are T cell receptor beta chains from one sample, sequenced in a study of patients and donors after allogeneic stem cell transplantation. TCRdb redid the calling of the RT-PCR reads with MiXCR, one entry per CDR3 protein. The sample contains roughly 250,000 distinct CDR3 sequences, 14% of which appear only once. Sequenced sample: blood, either unsorted or a sorted T cell fraction (not recorded which). All receptors derive from a human donor who was either an allogeneic HSCT recipient or a stem cell or donor lymphocyte infusion donor (not recorded which). It is not recorded whose cells these are; they may come from a transplant donor. The conserved cysteine and the conserved F or W are not part of the CDR3 here.

CDR3aa: SVEDIRDTLL; j_gene: TRBJ2-5; v_gene: TRBV29-1
CDR3aa: ASSTRLYTGELF; j_gene: TRBJ2-2; v_gene: TRBV6-1
CDR3aa: ASSLMRQSSGTEAF; j_gene: TRBJ1-1; v_gene: TRBV5-1
CDR3aa: SASWTGSSYNEQF; j_gene: TRBJ2-1; v_gene: TRBV20-1
CDR3aa: ASSLYSEQY; j_gene: TRBJ2-7; v_gene: TRBV2
CDR3aa: ASSPGSYGYT; j_gene: TRBJ1-2; v_gene: TRBV3-1
CDR3aa: ASSVPGADTIY; j_gene: TRBJ1-3; v_gene: TRBV9
CDR3aa: SARASAGPTYNEQF; j_gene: TRBJ2-1; v_gene: TRBV20-1
CDR3aa: SGKLSRDPKNEQY; j_gene: TRBJ2-7; v_gene: TRBV29-1
CDR3aa: ASSHGGGGKETQY; j_gene: TRBJ2-5; v_gene: TRBV4-3
CDR3aa: ASSQEDRGGTGELF; j_gene: TRBJ2-2; v_gene: TRBV4-2
CDR3aa: ASSLAHTGHAQF; j_gene: TRBJ2-1; v_gene: TRBV7-2
CDR3aa: ASSYRPAGLDRSSYNEQF; j_gene: TRBJ2-1; v_gene: TRBV6-2/TRBV6-3
CDR3aa: ASRVRGSSYNEQF; j_gene: TRBJ2-1; v_gene: TRBV19
CDR3aa: ASSPGWGGNEKLF; j_gene: TRBJ1-4; v_gene: TRBV5-1
CDR3aa: ASSYPTSGWNTGELF; j_gene: TRBJ2-2; v_gene: TRBV6-2/TRBV6-3
CDR3aa: ASSSSASGSGTGELF; j_gene: TRBJ2-2; v_gene: TRBV7-3
CDR3aa: ASSGAGGPTDTQY; j_gene: TRBJ2-3; v_gene: TRBV6-1
CDR3aa: ASSGAGGRAF; j_gene: TRBJ1-1; v_gene: TRBV9
CDR3aa: GSSPRMTGELF; j_gene: TRBJ2-2; v_gene: TRBV9
CDR3aa: ASSLAGGRRDTQY; j_gene: TRBJ2-3; v_gene: TRBV7-2
CDR3aa: ATSATGLYGYT; j_gene: TRBJ1-2; v_gene: TRBV24-1
CDR3aa: AWKGLAGGIDTQY; j_gene: TRBJ2-3; v_gene: TRBV30
CDR3aa: ASSLGLAGPYNEQF; j_gene: TRBJ2-1; v_gene: TRBV5-1
CDR3aa: ASSSSAPSAITSYEQY; j_gene: TRBJ2-7; v_gene: TRBV27
CDR3aa: ASSFRTGPLQETQY; j_gene: TRBJ2-5; v_gene: TRBV7-9
CDR3aa: ASSSGDRDNEKLF; j_gene: TRBJ1-4; v_gene: TRBV7-9
CDR3aa: ASSLRPSGGLGGYT; j_gene: TRBJ1-2; v_gene: TRBV6-1
CDR3aa: ASSSDRGITEAF; j_gene: TRBJ1-1; v_gene: TRBV5-1
CDR3aa: ASSSRTANSPLH; j_gene: TRBJ1-6; v_gene: TRBV7-6
CDR3aa: ASSPLDRTDHGYT; j_gene: TRBJ1-2; v_gene: TRBV18
CDR3aa: ASSQAPAGGKDTQY; j_gene: TRBJ2-3; v_gene: TRBV3-1
CDR3aa: SASGSASTDTQY; j_gene: TRBJ2-3; v_gene: TRBV20-1
CDR3aa: SAEGQLLSYEQY; j_gene: TRBJ2-7; v_gene: TRBV20-1
CDR3aa: ASSIRQGNSPLH; j_gene: TRBJ1-6; v_gene: TRBV6-1
CDR3aa: ASSVVGVTDTQY; j_gene: TRBJ2-3; v_gene: TRBV9
CDR3aa: ASSQGGSGAETQY; j_gene: TRBJ2-5; v_gene: TRBV4-3
CDR3aa: ASSRGQGGDEQY; j_gene: TRBJ2-7; v_gene: TRBV5-4
CDR3aa: ASSKGGGGPYEQY; j_gene: TRBJ2-7; v_gene: TRBV21-1
CDR3aa: ASRPTWAGINYGYT; j_gene: TRBJ1-2; v_gene: TRBV7-2
CDR3aa: ASSSGGKETQY; j_gene: TRBJ2-5; v_gene: TRBV5-5
CDR3aa: SGQAGGPDTQY; j_gene: TRBJ2-3; v_gene: TRBV29-1